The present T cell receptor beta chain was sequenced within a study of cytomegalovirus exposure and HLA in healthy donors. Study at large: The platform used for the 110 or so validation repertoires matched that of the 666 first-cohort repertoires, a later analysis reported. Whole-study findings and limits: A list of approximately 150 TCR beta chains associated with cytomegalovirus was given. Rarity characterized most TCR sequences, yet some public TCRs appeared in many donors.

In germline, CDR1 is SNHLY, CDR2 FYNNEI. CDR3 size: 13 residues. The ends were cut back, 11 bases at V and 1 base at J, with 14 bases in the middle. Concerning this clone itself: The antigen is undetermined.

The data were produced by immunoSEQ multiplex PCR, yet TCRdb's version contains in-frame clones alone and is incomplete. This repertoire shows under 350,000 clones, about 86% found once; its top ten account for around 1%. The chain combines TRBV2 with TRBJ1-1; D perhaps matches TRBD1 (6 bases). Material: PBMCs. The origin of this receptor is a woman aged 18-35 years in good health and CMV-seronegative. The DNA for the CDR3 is TGTGCCGGCCAGGGACAATCGAACACTGAAGCTTTCTTT. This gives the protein CAGQGQSNTEAFF.